The rows below give T cell receptor beta chains drawn from one sample of a study of neurological immune-mediated disorders. From the 5' RACE reads, TCRdb called clonotypes with MiXCR, one entry per CDR3 protein. The sample lists about 80,000 distinct CDR3 sequences, around 4% occurring once. The sequenced material came from PBMCs. These receptors were taken from a woman aged 55-69 years with multiple sclerosis. Each CDR3 is given with its conserved first and last residue. D genes are given only for firm matches. The size field reads how often the clone was seen (once, few, many) or a class if it is expanded.

size	V	J	D	CDR3	DNA
many	TRBV4-1	TRBJ1-2	NA	CASSPGQRPRFTF	TGCGCCAGCAGCCCCGGACAGCGACCTCGGTTCACCTTC
many	TRBV12-3/TRBV12-4	TRBJ2-7	TRBD2	CASAPGLANYEQYF	TGTGCCAGTGCCCCGGGACTAGCTAACTACGAGCAGTACTTC
many	TRBV7-2	TRBJ2-1	TRBD2	CASSAMGGGADEQFF	TGTGCCAGCAGCGCGATGGGCGGGGGGGCCGATGAGCAGTTCTTC
many	TRBV20-1	TRBJ2-4	TRBD2	CSAQGSSGGAFSIQYF	TGCAGTGCCCAGGGGTCTAGCGGGGGGGCCTTTAGCATTCAGTACTTC
many	TRBV6-2/TRBV6-3	TRBJ2-1	TRBD2	CASSSGTSGLNEQFF	TGTGCCAGCAGTTCCGGAACTAGCGGGCTCAATGAGCAGTTCTTC
many	TRBV3-1	TRBJ2-5	TRBD2	CASSRSRRTSVLETQYF	TGTGCCAGCAGCCGGTCTCGACGGACTAGCGTCTTGGAGACCCAGTACTTC
many	TRBV6-5	TRBJ1-1	NA	CASSYSTWENTEAFF	TGTGCCAGCAGTTACTCGACGTGGGAGAACACTGAAGCTTTCTTT
many	TRBV12-3/TRBV12-4	TRBJ2-5	NA	CASSLAPGVGGSTQYF	TGTGCCAGCAGTTTAGCTCCGGGTGTGGGGGGATCGACCCAGTACTTC
many	TRBV6-2/TRBV6-3	TRBJ1-3	NA	CASSYSTGIAGNTIYF	TGTGCCAGCAGTTACTCAACAGGGATCGCCGGAAACACCATATATTTT
many	TRBV5-5	TRBJ2-7	NA	CASRGVRGHEQYF	TGTGCCAGCAGGGGAGTTAGGGGCCACGAGCAGTACTTC
many	TRBV15	TRBJ1-1	TRBD1	CATSRDVTGGTEAFF	TGTGCCACCAGCAGAGACGTGACAGGGGGGACTGAAGCTTTCTTT
many	TRBV15	TRBJ1-6	NA	CATSRESTGLGSPLHF	TGTGCCACCAGCAGAGAGTCAACAGGGTTAGGTTCACCCCTCCACTTT
many	TRBV28	TRBJ2-7	TRBD2	CASSLSGTSVHEQYF	TGTGCCAGCAGTTTATCGGGGACTAGCGTCCACGAGCAGTACTTC
many	TRBV20-1	TRBJ1-1	TRBD1	CSALPRDRGLRNTEAFF	TGCAGTGCATTGCCAAGAGACAGGGGATTGCGGAACACTGAAGCTTTCTTT
many	TRBV5-1	TRBJ2-1	NA	CASSLDPRSSYNEQFF	TGCGCCAGCAGCTTGGATCCGCGGAGCTCCTACAATGAGCAGTTCTTC
many	TRBV20-1	TRBJ1-5	NA	CSALRDSSNQPQHF	TGCAGTGCCCTCCGGGACTCTAGCAATCAGCCCCAGCATTTT
many	TRBV5-1	TRBJ2-3	NA	CASSLWQGGSDTQYF	TGCGCCAGCAGCTTGTGGCAGGGCGGCTCAGATACGCAGTATTTT
many	TRBV29-1	TRBJ1-2	NA	CSVDWGSDTF	TGCAGCGTTGATTGGGGGTCCGACACCTTC
many	TRBV15	TRBJ2-5	NA	CATSRDQGQTQYF	TGTGCCACCAGCAGAGATCAGGGGCAGACCCAGTACTTC
many	TRBV4-1	TRBJ2-1	TRBD2	CASSQGGLAGGYNEQFF	TGCGCCAGCAGCCAAGGCGGACTAGCGGGGGGGTACAATGAGCAGTTCTTC
many	TRBV20-1	TRBJ2-5	TRBD1	CSARTGHQETQYF	TGCAGTGCCAGGACAGGACACCAAGAGACCCAGTACTTC
many	TRBV7-8	TRBJ2-7	NA	CASSLELGKFTYEQYF	TGTGCCAGCAGCTTAGAACTGGGGAAATTTACCTACGAGCAGTACTTC
many	TRBV2	TRBJ2-7	TRBD1	CASILTGTGDEQYF	TGTGCCAGCATCCTCACCGGGACAGGGGATGAGCAGTACTTC
many	TRBV14	TRBJ2-7	NA	CASSQVRDTGRYF	TGTGCCAGCAGCCAAGTCCGGGACACCGGACGGTACTTC
many	TRBV28	TRBJ1-3	NA	CASSLRGTSGNTIYF	TGTGCCAGCAGTTTACGGGGCACTTCTGGAAACACCATATATTTT
many	TRBV20-1	TRBJ2-1	TRBD2	CSARDAGGGPNEQFF	TGCAGTGCTAGAGATGCCGGCGGGGGGCCCAATGAGCAGTTCTTC
many	TRBV12-3/TRBV12-4	TRBJ2-7	TRBD1	CASSVNPGQSYEQYF	TGTGCCAGCAGTGTAAACCCGGGACAGTCCTACGAGCAGTACTTC
many	TRBV24-1	TRBJ2-3	TRBD1	CATSDDRGITRVSDTQYF	TGTGCCACCAGTGACGACAGGGGGATAACGAGGGTCTCAGATACGCAGTATTTT
many	TRBV20-1	TRBJ2-7	NA	CSARDYQGKVHEQYF	TGCAGTGCTAGAGATTACCAGGGAAAAGTCCACGAGCAGTACTTC
many	TRBV7-2	TRBJ2-5	NA	CASTLTGLQETQYF	TGTGCCAGCACCCTGACAGGACTCCAAGAGACCCAGTACTTC
many	TRBV5-1	TRBJ2-7	NA	CASSVGTFDEQYF	TGCGCCAGCAGCGTCGGAACCTTCGACGAGCAGTACTTC
many	TRBV5-1	TRBJ2-6	NA	CASTPDSGANVLTF	TGCGCCAGCACTCCGGACTCTGGGGCCAACGTCCTGACTTTC
many	TRBV12-3/TRBV12-4	TRBJ2-7	TRBD1	CASSSTGTGPYEQYF	TGTGCCAGCAGTTCGACCGGGACAGGCCCCTACGAGCAGTACTTC
many	TRBV5-1	TRBJ2-2	NA	CASSPDRSTGELFF	TGCGCCAGCAGCCCGGACAGAAGCACCGGGGAGCTGTTTTTT
many	TRBV12-3/TRBV12-4	TRBJ2-1	TRBD2	CASSLGGGMDEQFF	TGTGCCAGCAGTCTCGGGGGGGGAATGGATGAGCAGTTCTTC
few	TRBV19	TRBJ2-7	TRBD2	CASSITLAASYEQYF	TGTGCCAGTAGTATTACCCTAGCGGCCTCCTACGAGCAGTACTTC
many	TRBV5-1	TRBJ2-2	NA	CASSDLGELFF	TGCGCCAGCAGCGATCTCGGGGAGCTGTTTTTT
many	TRBV28	TRBJ2-7	NA	CASSRPVVDEQYF	TGTGCCAGCAGTCGCCCTGTTGTCGACGAGCAGTACTTC
many	TRBV20-1	TRBJ2-7	TRBD2	CSARVGTSGGGGSYEQYF	TGCAGTGCTAGGGTCGGGACTAGCGGGGGGGGTGGATCCTACGAGCAGTACTTC
many	TRBV18	TRBJ1-3	NA	CASSPPSRSSGNTIYF	TGTGCCAGCTCACCACCGAGCAGGAGCTCTGGAAACACCATATATTTT
many	TRBV28	TRBJ2-1	TRBD2	CASSLSGLAGGGGNEQFF	TGTGCCAGCAGTTTATCGGGACTAGCGGGGGGAGGTGGCAATGAGCAGTTCTTC
many	TRBV7-6	TRBJ2-7	NA	CASSLAQGRGTLYEQYF	TGTGCCAGCAGCTTAGCGCAGGGAAGGGGGACTTTATACGAGCAGTACTTC
many	TRBV25-1	TRBJ1-2	TRBD1	CASSETGTAYGYTF	TGTGCCAGCAGTGAAACCGGGACAGCCTATGGCTACACCTTC
many	TRBV3-1	TRBJ2-5	TRBD2	CASSTTSGVETQYF	TGTGCCAGCAGTACCACTAGCGGGGTAGAGACCCAGTACTTC
few	TRBV14	TRBJ2-5	TRBD1	CASSAQTGYQETQYF	TGTGCCAGCAGCGCCCAGACAGGGTACCAAGAGACCCAGTACTTC
many	TRBV21-1	TRBJ1-5	NA	CASSMERARSHYSNQPQHF	TGTGCCAGCAGCATGGAGAGGGCCCGAAGCCACTATAGCAATCAGCCCCAGCATTTT
many	TRBV14	TRBJ2-6	TRBD1	CASSPLTGSGSGANVLTF	TGTGCCAGCAGCCCCTTGACAGGGTCAGGCTCTGGGGCCAACGTCCTGACTTTC
many	TRBV5-5	TRBJ1-6	TRBD1	CASSGGQGVSPLHF	TGTGCCAGCAGCGGCGGACAGGGGGTTTCACCCCTCCACTTT
many	TRBV9	TRBJ2-1	NA	CASSVSLNNYNEQFF	TGTGCCAGCAGCGTTTCCCTCAACAATTACAATGAGCAGTTCTTC
many	TRBV15	TRBJ2-3	NA	CATSRDMGTDTQYF	TGTGCCACCAGCAGAGATATGGGCACAGATACGCAGTATTTT